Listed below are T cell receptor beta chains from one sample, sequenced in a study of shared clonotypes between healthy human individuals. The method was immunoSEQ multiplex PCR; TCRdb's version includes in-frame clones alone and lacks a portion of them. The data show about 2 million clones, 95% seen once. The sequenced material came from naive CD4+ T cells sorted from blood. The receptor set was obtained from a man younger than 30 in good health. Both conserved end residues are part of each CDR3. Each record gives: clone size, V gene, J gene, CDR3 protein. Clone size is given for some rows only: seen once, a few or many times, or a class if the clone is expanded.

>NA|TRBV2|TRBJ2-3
CASSEMWGALVTDTQYF
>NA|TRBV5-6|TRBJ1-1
CASSWGPEAFF
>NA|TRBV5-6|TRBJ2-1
CASSQPGQAENEQFF
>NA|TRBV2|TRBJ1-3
CASSLRQGPGNTIYF
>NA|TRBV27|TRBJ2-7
CASSFGAGPYEQYF
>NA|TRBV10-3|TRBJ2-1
CAISGGGRGVYNEQFF
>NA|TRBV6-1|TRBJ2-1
CASSDSGTSGINEQFF
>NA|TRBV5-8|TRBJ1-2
CASSLAGAHYTF
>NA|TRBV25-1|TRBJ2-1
CASSGPLLHDEQFF
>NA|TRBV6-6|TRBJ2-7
CASSYSGRAGAYEQYF
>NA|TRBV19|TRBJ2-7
CASQTGQGSSYEQYF
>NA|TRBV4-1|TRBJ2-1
CASSQETSGSRYNEQFF
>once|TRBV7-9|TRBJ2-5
CASSLPDQETQYF
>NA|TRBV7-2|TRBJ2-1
CASSRPLVGNEQFF
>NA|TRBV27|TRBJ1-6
CASRPRGYNSPLHF
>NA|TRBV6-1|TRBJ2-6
CASSLQGTGANVLTF
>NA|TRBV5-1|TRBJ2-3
CASRTGGTDTQYF
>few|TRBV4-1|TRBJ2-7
CASSNFPGTSSYEQYF
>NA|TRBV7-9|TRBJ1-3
CASSPRGWSNSGNTIYF
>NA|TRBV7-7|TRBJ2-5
CASSSGLAGLQETQYF
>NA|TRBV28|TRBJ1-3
CASSPQGGVSSGNTIYF
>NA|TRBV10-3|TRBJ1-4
CAISANGDNEKLFF
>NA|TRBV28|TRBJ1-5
CASSLEGSSNQPQHF
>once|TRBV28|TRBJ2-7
CASSGDYEQYF
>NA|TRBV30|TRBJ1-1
CAWRQTGGGMAFF
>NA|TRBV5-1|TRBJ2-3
CASSFSGADTQYF
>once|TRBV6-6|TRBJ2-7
CASSRPGQGVDEQYF
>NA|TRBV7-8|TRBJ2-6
CASSADRTSGANVLTF
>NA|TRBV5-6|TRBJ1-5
CASSLVRGINVLGNQPQHF
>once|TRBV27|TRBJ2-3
CASSPVGTRMDTQYF
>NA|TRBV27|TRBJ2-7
CASKVPNSYEQYF
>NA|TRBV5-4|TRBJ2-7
CASSFRGGQTSYEQYF
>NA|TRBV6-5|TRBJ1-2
CASSHSASQDGYTF